The source of this T cell receptor (beta chain) is a study of CD8+ T cells in alopecia areata. Regarding the study as a whole: Whereas mice showed it more clearly, TCR sharing across patients was murkier, possibly because of HLA.

This sample's treatment: oral pan-JAK inhibitor, 5-10 mg twice daily. Germline V lookup: CDR1 SEHNR, CDR2 FQNEAQ (reference sequence). The CDR3 consists of 12 residues. Trimming cost V 5 bases and J 4 bases, with 5 bases left between them. RNA, once extracted, was reverse transcribed into cDNA for use as the sequencing template. Produced via immunoSEQ multiplex PCR; TCRdb's table is partial and in-frame only. The sample records tens of thousands of clones, around 71% being singletons. Turning to this clone: Its specificity is unknown.

Sequenced here: CD8+ T cells sorted from blood, sampled at week 4, from a patient treated with tofacitinib. This TCR came from a human donor with alopecia areata. The gene calls are TRBV7-9 and TRBJ2-2; D is unclear. CDR3 protein: CASSEGTGELFF. As DNA, the CDR3 is TGTGCCAGCAGCGAAGGCACCGGGGAGCTGTTTTTT.